The following is a T cell receptor (beta chain) sequence with its context. A much larger clone is a single base away; this may be a read error. The sample originates from a study of T cells in Graves' hyperthyroidism and ophthalmopathy. This CDR3 has 10 amino acids. Trimming cost V 4 bases and J 4 bases, with 4 bases left between them. Germline CDR1 and CDR2: DFQATT and SNEGSKA (reference sequence). TCR beta CDR3 regions were amplified from RNA. Using the HTBI primer set, a first-round RT-PCR was run on the TCR CDR3. Via MiXCR, TCRdb re-called the multiplex PCR reads, giving one row per CDR3 protein. The sample has roughly 420,000 distinct CDR3 sequences; approximately 15% are singletons.

Sequenced material: blood. The TCR sequence derives from a woman under 30 with Graves' hyperthyroidism. The rearrangement uses TRBV20-1 and TRBJ1-1, with unresolved D. The CDR3 region is CSAKGTEAFF. The CDR3 DNA sequence: TGCAGTGCTAAAGGCACTGAAGCTTTCTTT.